This T cell receptor beta chain was sequenced during a study of beta chain features in type 1 diabetes. Points from the study as a whole: The study left unresolved whether HLA type influences TCRB rearrangement. Patients with type 1 diabetes carried fewer insertions and had more deletions at their VDJ junctions. TCRB CDR3s from Type 1 diabetes patients were moderately but significantly shorter in all four CD4+ subsets.

Isolated RNA was reverse transcribed in full, so expressed TCRB transcripts were sequenced. Only in-frame clones appear in the TCRdb table, and some are missing; sequencing was by immunoSEQ multiplex PCR. The table has 330,000 or so clones, 14% seen once; the top ten hold approximately 6.7%. Germline assignment: CDR1 MNHNS and CDR2 SASEGT. The CDR3 is made up of 13 amino acids. V dropped 4 bases and J dropped 5; count of bases not matched to a gene: 4. This clone came up a few times. Antigen unknown. This CDR3 is also generated by other DNA sequences in the sample. Source material: central memory CD4+ T cells from blood. This TCR came from a man aged 25-45 years in good health. The genes are TRBV6-1 and TRBJ1-1; TRBD1 matches at 7 bases. CDR3: CASSAAGGTEAFF. Here the CDR3 DNA reads TGTGCCAGCAGTGCTGCAGGGGGGACTGAAGCTTTCTTT.